This is a list of T cell receptor beta chains from one sample in a study of blood T cell repertoires in COVID-19. Profiling relied on immunoSEQ multiplex PCR, and the TCRdb table lists in-frame clones only, not all of them. Of 200,000 to 250,000 clones in the sample, about 87% are singletons; the top ten hold approximately 2.7%. Input material: PBMCs or T cells enriched from blood (not recorded which). These receptor sequences come from a woman younger than 45 who had recovered from COVID-19. CDR3s include the opening cysteine and the closing phenylalanine or tryptophan. The order of the fields is J gene, clone size, V gene, CDR3 protein. Size tells how often a clone was seen (once, few, many) or the class of an expanded clone, and some rows leave it out.

>TRBJ1-1|NA|TRBV10-3
CAISEPGTVNTEAFF
>TRBJ1-4|NA|TRBV5-1
CASSLQFLNEKLFF
>TRBJ2-7|NA|TRBV25-1
CASSVTGQGAYEQYF
>TRBJ1-1|NA|TRBV9
CASSPPGGYTEAFF
>TRBJ2-3|NA|TRBV2
CARRTSFSSTDTQYF
>TRBJ1-6|NA|TRBV9
CASSAAGQGNNSPLHF
>TRBJ2-2|NA|TRBV5-6
CASSSRGRNTGELFF
>TRBJ1-3|NA|TRBV3-1/TRBV3-2
CASSRDADLHSGNTIYF
>TRBJ1-6|NA|TRBV10-3
CAISESGLLGDSPLHF
>TRBJ2-7|NA|TRBV3-1/TRBV3-2
CASSQDWDREQYF
>TRBJ2-3|NA|TRBV3-1/TRBV3-2
CASSQDAGADTQYF
>TRBJ1-6|once|TRBV7-6
CASSLRSGPNSPLHF
>TRBJ1-1|NA|TRBV10-3
CAISRTGVDTEAFF
>TRBJ2-3|NA|TRBV19
CASSIGGRVVDTQYF
>TRBJ2-2|few|TRBV4-2
CASSQAVDLNTGELFF
>TRBJ1-2|few|TRBV7-9
CASSYAATASSGYTF
>TRBJ2-7|NA|TRBV4-3
CASSQDGGSSYEQYF
>TRBJ1-1|NA|TRBV9
CASSAIPGQGTEAFF
>TRBJ2-1|NA|TRBV7-3
CASSLMGRLAPTYNEQFF
>TRBJ2-1|NA|TRBV11-1
CASSLRLAGLDEQFF
>TRBJ1-1|NA|TRBV6-1
CASSDRTEGTEAFF
>TRBJ2-7|NA|TRBV19
CATKPRDRGSYEQYF
>TRBJ1-4|NA|TRBV15
CATSRDPRDNEKLFF
>TRBJ1-6|NA|TRBV19
CASSIIYSRGRNSLDPPLHF
>TRBJ2-3|NA|TRBV11-2
CASSLDRLAQDTQYF
>TRBJ1-1|NA|TRBV12-3/TRBV12-4
CASSFGGHTEAFF
>TRBJ1-3|NA|TRBV23-1
CASSPMGAWTGRGNTIYF
>TRBJ2-7|NA|TRBV19
CASGHSYEQYF
>TRBJ2-7|NA|TRBV19
CASSIASGTYEQYF
>TRBJ1-5|NA|TRBV6-1
CASSERKTGPWEPQHF
>TRBJ1-4|NA|TRBV4-3
CASSPALAVDEKLFF
>TRBJ2-6|NA|TRBV4-1
CASSQEPRTGPSGANVLTF
>TRBJ2-3|NA|TRBV7-3
CASSLGGGADTQYF
>TRBJ1-2|NA|TRBV12-5
CASGLATGGSYGYTF
>TRBJ2-7|NA|TRBV5-6
CASSAYYEQYF
>TRBJ2-7|NA|TRBV6-6
CASSHIWGQEMYEQYF
>TRBJ2-4|NA|TRBV5-6
CASSYDGLAKNIQYF
>TRBJ2-3|NA|TRBV9
CASSTRLAGSTDTQYF
>TRBJ1-1|NA|TRBV28
CASSSSQGYGEAFF
>TRBJ2-1|NA|TRBV5-1
CASSLRGSSYNEQFF
>TRBJ1-2|NA|TRBV12-3/TRBV12-4
CASSSGRYGYTF
>TRBJ1-4|NA|TRBV18
CASSGDRHEKLFF
>TRBJ1-1|NA|TRBV3-1/TRBV3-2
CASSIRGSGTEAFF
>TRBJ1-4|NA|TRBV4-2
CASSQGDRGKEKLFF
>TRBJ2-5|NA|TRBV4-3
CASSQAASGGPFQETQYF
>TRBJ2-1|few|TRBV4-1
CASSQEPRGGSYNEQFF
>TRBJ1-1|NA|TRBV6-5
CASSYSSGYTEAFF
>TRBJ2-1|few|TRBV6-4
CASSDGTSNEQFF
>TRBJ2-3|NA|TRBV9
CASSQMGGKAQYF
>TRBJ1-4|NA|TRBV7-6
CASSLEAGMREKLFF
>TRBJ1-2|NA|TRBV29-1
CSVNLQGARGYTF
>TRBJ2-1|NA|TRBV7-9
CASSFGPGTGEGEQFF
>TRBJ2-2|NA|TRBV19
CASSIRTGTNTGELFF
>TRBJ1-2|NA|TRBV29-1
CSVAEGAEYGYTF